Listed below are T cell receptor beta chains from one sample, sequenced in a study of radiotherapy plus CTLA-4 blockade in lung cancer. Measured with immunoSEQ multiplex PCR; TCRdb has only the in-frame clones, and not every one. Here the sample spans around 38,000 clones, 65% to 90% being singletons. The sequences come from peripheral blood, collected from a patient treated with radiotherapy plus ipilimumab. The receptor set was obtained from a human donor with non-small cell lung cancer whose response to radiotherapy plus ipilimumab could not be evaluated. Each CDR3 is given with its conserved first and last residue. Each record gives: J gene, clone size, D gene, V gene, CDR3 DNA, CDR3 protein. D genes are given only for firm matches. Only some rows state a clone size, as once, few, many or a class for expanded clones.

J: TRBJ2-5; size: NA; D: NA; V: TRBV15; DNA: TGTGCCACCAGCGGACGGTCACTTCGGGGATTTAGAGAGACCCAGTACTTC; CDR3: CATSGRSLRGFRETQYF
J: TRBJ2-1; size: NA; D: NA; V: TRBV19; DNA: TGTGCCAGTAGTATCAGCCGCCGGGACACCGTAGGGGATGAGCAGTTCTTC; CDR3: CASSISRRDTVGDEQFF
J: TRBJ1-4; size: NA; D: NA; V: TRBV18; DNA: TGTGCCAGCTCACTACGGAGGTCAGACGCAACTAATGAAAAACTGTTTTTT; CDR3: CASSLRRSDATNEKLFF
J: TRBJ1-5; size: NA; D: NA; V: TRBV6-5; DNA: TGTGCCAGCAGCCCCCGGGGTAGGAATCAGCCCCAGCATTTT; CDR3: CASSPRGRNQPQHF
J: TRBJ2-5; size: NA; D: TRBD2; V: TRBV5-1; DNA: TGCGCCAGCAGCTTGCTAGCGGGAGAAAAGGAGACCCAGTACTTC; CDR3: CASSLLAGEKETQYF
J: TRBJ1-1; size: once; D: NA; V: TRBV7-9; DNA: TGTGCCAGCAGCATAACAGAGTTCAACACTGAAGCTTTCTTT; CDR3: CASSITEFNTEAFF
J: TRBJ2-1; size: NA; D: TRBD2; V: TRBV2; DNA: TGTGCCAGCAGTGAAGGGCTAGCGGGAGAGTATGTTGAGCAGTTCTTC; CDR3: CASSEGLAGEYVEQFF
J: TRBJ2-7; size: NA; D: TRBD1; V: TRBV9; DNA: TGTGCCAGCAGCCCAGGGGGGACAGGGGAATACGAGCAGTACTTC; CDR3: CASSPGGTGEYEQYF
J: TRBJ1-3; size: NA; D: TRBD1; V: TRBV5-1; DNA: TGCGCCAGCAGCCAGACAGGGGACGGAAACACCATATATTTT; CDR3: CASSQTGDGNTIYF
J: TRBJ1-2; size: NA; D: NA; V: TRBV11-2; DNA: TGTGCCAGCAGCTTAAATAAGGGGTTGGGCTACACCTTC; CDR3: CASSLNKGLGYTF
J: TRBJ2-5; size: NA; D: TRBD2; V: TRBV19; DNA: TGTGCCAGTAGTATAGGGGCTAGCGGGAGGGTAGAGACCCAGTACTTC; CDR3: CASSIGASGRVETQYF
J: TRBJ2-3; size: NA; D: NA; V: TRBV18; DNA: TGTGCCAGCTCACCGGTTTGGGGGGCAGATACGCAGTATTTT; CDR3: CASSPVWGADTQYF
J: TRBJ1-2; size: NA; D: NA; V: TRBV15; DNA: TGTGCCACCAGCTCCCAATGGGGGGGTGGCTACACCTTC; CDR3: CATSSQWGGGYTF
J: TRBJ2-7; size: few; D: NA; V: TRBV28; DNA: TGTGCCAGCAGTTCGAACTATGGGGCCAGACGGTACGAGCAGTACTTC; CDR3: CASSSNYGARRYEQYF
J: TRBJ2-5; size: NA; D: TRBD2; V: TRBV2; DNA: TGTGCCAGCATCGAGACTAGCGGGGTAGGAGAGACCCAGTACTTC; CDR3: CASIETSGVGETQYF
J: TRBJ1-5; size: NA; D: TRBD1; V: TRBV28; DNA: TGTGCCAGCAGTACCAGGGACAGGGGTTATCGTCAGCCCCAGCATTTT; CDR3: CASSTRDRGYRQPQHF
J: TRBJ1-1; size: NA; D: TRBD1; V: TRBV28; DNA: TGTGCCAGCAGTTTACTGGACAGGGCTTTCTTT; CDR3: CASSLLDRAFF
J: TRBJ1-1; size: NA; D: TRBD1; V: TRBV7-9; DNA: TGTGCCAGCACCGAAAGACAGGGGCCACACACTGAAGCTTTCTTT; CDR3: CASTERQGPHTEAFF
J: TRBJ2-5; size: NA; D: NA; V: TRBV6-5; DNA: TGTGCCAGCAGTTACTCGGGGTCCAGGGCCCAAGAGACCCAGTACTTC; CDR3: CASSYSGSRAQETQYF
J: TRBJ2-5; size: NA; D: NA; V: TRBV5-5; DNA: TGTGCCAGCAGCTTGGGTACAGGGCAGGAGTGGGAGACCCAGTACTTC; CDR3: CASSLGTGQEWETQYF
J: TRBJ2-7; size: NA; D: NA; V: TRBV11-3; DNA: TGTGCCAGCAGCTTGGGCCATGAAAGGTCGTATCACTACGAGCAGTACTTC; CDR3: CASSLGHERSYHYEQYF
J: TRBJ2-1; size: once; D: NA; V: TRBV29-1; DNA: TGCAGCGCCCGGGACTCCGGTCACAATGAGCAGTTCTTC; CDR3: CSARDSGHNEQFF
J: TRBJ2-1; size: NA; D: TRBD2; V: TRBV7-6; DNA: TGTGCCAGCAGCTTAGGGCCTAGCGGGGACAATGAGCAGTTCTTC; CDR3: CASSLGPSGDNEQFF
J: TRBJ2-2; size: once; D: TRBD2; V: TRBV4-1; DNA: TGCGCCAGCAGCTCGGGACTAGCGGGAGACGGGGAGCTGTTTTTT; CDR3: CASSSGLAGDGELFF
J: TRBJ2-5; size: NA; D: NA; V: TRBV5-1; DNA: TGCGCCAGCAGCACCCACGGTAGGGGTGCGGAGACCCAGTACTTC; CDR3: CASSTHGRGAETQYF
J: TRBJ1-6; size: NA; D: NA; V: TRBV27; DNA: TGTGCCAACAGTTTCAGCTCCTATAATTCACCCCTCCACTTT; CDR3: CANSFSSYNSPLHF
J: TRBJ2-1; size: once; D: NA; V: TRBV6-1; DNA: TGTGCCAGCAGTGAAGGCGGGAAGGGCGGGCAGTTCTTC; CDR3: CASSEGGKGGQFF
J: TRBJ2-2; size: NA; D: TRBD1; V: TRBV5-4; DNA: TGTGCCAGCAGCTTGGCCACAGGGGGAACCGGGGAGCTGTTTTTT; CDR3: CASSLATGGTGELFF
J: TRBJ2-7; size: NA; D: NA; V: TRBV6-5; DNA: TGTGCCAGCAGGTCTAGGACCTACGAGCAGTACTTC; CDR3: CASRSRTYEQYF
J: TRBJ1-5; size: few; D: NA; V: TRBV16; DNA: TGTGCCAGCAGACGGGTTAGCAATCAGCCCCAGCATTTT; CDR3: CASRRVSNQPQHF
J: TRBJ2-7; size: NA; D: TRBD1; V: TRBV5-5; DNA: TGTGCCAGCAGCACCGCGCCGAGGACAGGGTCTACCTACGAGCAGTACTTC; CDR3: CASSTAPRTGSTYEQYF